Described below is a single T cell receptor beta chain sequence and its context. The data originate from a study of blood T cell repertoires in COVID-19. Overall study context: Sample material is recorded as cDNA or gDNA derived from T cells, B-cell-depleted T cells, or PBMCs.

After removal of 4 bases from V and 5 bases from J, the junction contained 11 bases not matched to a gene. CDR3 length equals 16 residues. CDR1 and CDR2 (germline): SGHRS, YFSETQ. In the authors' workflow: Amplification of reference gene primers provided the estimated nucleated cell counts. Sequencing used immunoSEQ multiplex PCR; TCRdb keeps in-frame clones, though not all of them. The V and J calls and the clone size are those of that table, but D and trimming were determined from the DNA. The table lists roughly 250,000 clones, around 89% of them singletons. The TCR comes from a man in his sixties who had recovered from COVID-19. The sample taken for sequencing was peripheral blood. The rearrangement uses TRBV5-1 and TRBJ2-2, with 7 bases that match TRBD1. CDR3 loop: CASSLPTGARTGELFF. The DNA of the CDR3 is TGCGCCAGCAGCCTTCCTACAGGGGCTAGAACCGGGGAGCTGTTTTTT.